The next 21 T cell receptor beta chains were all read from a single sample in a study of blood T cell repertoires in COVID-19 (dated by TCRdb to 2020 to 2021). Libraries were constructed by the immunoSEQ multiplex PCR assay. The table was pulled from immuneACCESS by TCRdb, which kept in-frame rearrangements only. Such tables lose some clones; where checked, under half of the loss comes from unresolved V genes, and the rest has no known cause. This sample holds 200,000 to 250,000 clones; almost 90% were observed only once. 2.5% to 3% of the sample is taken by the ten largest. The specimen was peripheral blood. The receptors shown here come from a woman aged 55-70 years with acute or convalescent COVID-19.

In nucleotides, the CDR3 is TGTGCCAGCAGTTACTCAACAGGATCAGATACGCAGTATTTT. It codes for CASSYSTGSDTQYF. This chain uses TRBV6-6 with TRBJ2-3; TRBD1 might be the D (5 bases). The length of the CDR3 is 14 residues. Trimming took 0 bases from V and 4 from J, leaving 8 bases between them. Per germline, CDR1 MNHNY and CDR2 SVGAGI (reference sequence).

The count of this clone is one. This chain connects TRBV14 to TRBJ2-3, with TRBD2 identical over 15 bases. Germline CDR1 reads SGHDN; CDR2 reads FVKESK. CDR3 length equals 18 residues. V shed 3 bases, J shed 4 bases, and the junction held 8 bases outside the gene matches. The CDR3 coding sequence is TGTGCCAGCAGCCACCTGGGACTAGCGGGAGGATGGGCAGATACGCAGTATTTT. Translation gives CASSHLGLAGGWADTQYF.

The CDR3 here is CASSRSAGAYEQYF. In nucleotides, the CDR3 is TGCGCCAGCAGCCGATCAGCGGGAGCCTACGAGCAGTACTTC. The rearrangement joins TRBV4-3 to TRBJ2-7; 8 nucleotides agree with TRBD2. The CDR3 loop spans 14 amino acids. Germline CDR1 reads LGHNA; CDR2 reads YSLEER. Germline trimming cut 4 bases from V and 2 bases from J; bases unmatched to any gene: 4.

The CDR3 is CASSRDRPPDTQYF. The DNA of the CDR3 is TGTGCCAGCAGTAGGGACAGACCCCCAGATACGCAGTATTTT. This chain uses TRBV2 with TRBJ2-3, with TRBD1 matching over 7 bases. In germline, CDR1 is SNHLY, CDR2 FYNNEI. Germline trimming cut 5 bases from V and 4 bases from J; bases unmatched to any gene: 6. The CDR3 totals 14 residues.

The chain has TRBV5-8 and TRBJ2-7; TRBD1 is a possible D gene (6 bases). Germline lookup yields CDR1 SGHTS and CDR2 YDEGEE. The germline V and J ends were trimmed by 0 bases and 3 bases, with 19 bases remaining between them. The CDR3 is made up of 17 amino acids. In DNA form, the CDR3 reads TGTGCCAGCAGCTTGGAGTTCGGGGACACTAAACACTACGAGCAGTACTTC. It translates to CASSLEFGDTKHYEQYF.

This clone showed up just a few times. The chain is built from TRBV6-6 and TRBJ1-1; tentatively, D is TRBD1 (5 bases). The CDR3 runs 15 residues. Germline CDR1 reads MNHNY; CDR2 reads SVGAGI (reference sequence). V shed 7 bases and J shed 0 bases, with 15 bases lying between them. The CDR3 loop reads CASKNRNYMNTEAFF. Written as DNA, the CDR3 is TGTGCCAGCAAAAACAGGAACTACATGAACACTGAAGCTTTCTTT.

The chain couples TRBV5-8 to TRBJ2-7, with TRBD2 matching 7 bases. The V gene end was trimmed by 0 bases and the J gene end by 5 bases; junction bases not matched to a gene: 11. This CDR3 is built from 16 residues. Germline CDR1 and CDR2: SGHTS and YDEGEE. The CDR3 protein is CASSLAGRGREDEQYF. CDR3 bases: TGTGCCAGCAGCTTGGCGGGGAGGGGCAGGGAGGACGAGCAGTACTTC.

This chain uses TRBV4-3 with TRBJ1-6; 8 bases are shared with TRBD1. This CDR3 contains 16 residues. CDR1 and CDR2 (germline): LGHNA, YSLEER. V lost 6 bases, J lost 6 bases, and 10 bases stayed unmatched. The CDR3 reads CASRRGDRILNSPLHF. The CDR3 nucleotides are TGCGCCAGCAGAAGGGGGGACAGGATACTTAATTCACCCCTCCACTTT.

This chain joins TRBV5-1 and TRBJ1-2, with 8 bases identical to TRBD1. With 0 bases clipped from V and 5 bases from J, the junction kept 3 bases outside the gene matches. Germline CDR1 SGHRS, CDR2 YFSETQ. The CDR3 totals 14 residues. In DNA, the CDR3 is TGCGCCAGCAGCTTGGAGGGACAGGATTATGGCTACACCTTC. This encodes CASSLEGQDYGYTF.

V gene TRBV19 combines with J gene TRBJ2-7, with D perhaps matching TRBD1 (6 bases). The CDR3 totals 15 residues. V lost 3 bases and J 5 bases, leaving 17 bases between the germline ends. Germline values: CDR1 LNHDA, CDR2 SQIVND (reference sequence). DNA for the CDR3: TGTGCCAGTAGTATGAACAGGGCAGAGTCAGACGAGCAGTACTTC. This gives the protein CASSMNRAESDEQYF.

V and J are TRBV3-1 (or the pseudogene TRBV3-2) and TRBJ2-7, with a possible D match to TRBD2 (6 bases). Germline assignment: CDR1 LGHDT and CDR2 YNNKEL (reference sequence). Trimming took off 5 bases at V and 0 bases at J, with 14 bases between the two ends. The CDR3 consists of 15 residues. CDR3 protein: CASSDRDSSSYEQYF. The CDR3 bases are TGTGCCAGCAGCGACCGGGACTCCAGCTCCTACGAGCAGTACTTC.

The V and J genes are TRBV3-1 (or the pseudogene TRBV3-2) and TRBJ1-6; D not certain. Germline V lookup: CDR1 LGHDT, CDR2 YNNKEL (reference sequence). This CDR3 is built from 15 residues. V lost 1 base and J lost 6, with 10 bases in between. For the CDR3, the DNA is TGTGCCAGCAGCCAAGTACTGCGTTTTAATTCACCCCTCCACTTT. It translates to CASSQVLRFNSPLHF.

The chain has TRBV19 and TRBJ1-5; 8 bases agree with TRBD1. V lost 8 bases and J lost 6; bases outside the gene matches: 6. CDR3 length: 13 residues. The germline gives CDR1 LNHDA, CDR2 SQIVND (reference sequence). The CDR3 coding sequence is TGTGCCAGTGACAGGGGTCCCGGTCAGCCCCAGCATTTT. Encoded protein: CASDRGPGQPQHF.

On this clone itself: Other DNA variants within this sample encode the same CDR3. The gene calls are TRBV19 and TRBJ1-1; 8 positions agree with TRBD1. V shed 2 bases, J shed 0 bases, and the junction held 2 bases outside the gene matches. Germline loops: CDR1 LNHDA, CDR2 SQIVND (reference sequence). This CDR3 is built from 15 residues. The CDR3 loop reads CASSIQGAMNTEAFF. For the CDR3, the DNA is TGTGCCAGTAGTATACAGGGGGCGATGAACACTGAAGCTTTCTTT.

This chain joins TRBV27 and TRBJ2-7; 7 bases are shared with TRBD2. Germline CDR1 reads MNHEY; CDR2 reads SMNVEV (reference sequence). The CDR3 consists of 17 residues. The junction had 13 bases not matched to a gene; V was cut back by 3 bases and J by 2 bases. The CDR3 loop reads CASSFTPPVRGAYEQYF. In DNA, the CDR3 is TGTGCCAGCAGTTTTACCCCCCCAGTCCGGGGGGCCTACGAGCAGTACTTC.

In DNA form, the CDR3 reads TGTGCCTGGAGTCTAGCTCGACACACAGATACGCAGTATTTT. Amino acid sequence: CAWSLARHTDTQYF. This rearrangement joins TRBV30 to TRBJ2-3; D is possibly TRBD2 (5 bases). V dropped 2 bases and J dropped 2 bases, with 11 bases sitting between them. The length of the CDR3 is 14 residues. Germline lookup yields CDR1 GTSNPN and CDR2 SVGIG (reference sequence). The complete variable domain, with remaining parts taken from reference TRBV30 and TRBJ2-3, reads SQTIHQWPATLVQPVGSPLSLECTVEGTSNPNLYWYRQAAGRGLQLLFYSVGIGQISSEVPQNLSASRPQDRQFILSSKKLLLSDSGFYLCAWSLARHTDTQYFGPGTRLTVL.

About this clone itself: At the DNA level, this CDR3 is encoded by other sequences in the same sample as well. The rearrangement uses TRBV30 and TRBJ1-6; D is possibly TRBD1 (6 bases). Per germline, CDR1 GTSNPN and CDR2 SVGIG (reference sequence). With 1 base removed from V and 5 bases from J, the gap between germline ends came to 6 bases. The CDR3 is 13 amino acids. CDR3 loop: CAWSAGDNSPLHF. CDR3 nucleotide sequence: TGTGCCTGGAGTGCAGGGGATAATTCACCCCTCCACTTT.

J is TRBJ1-6 and V is TRBV28, with a possible D match to TRBD1 (6 bases). Germline CDR1 is MDHEN and CDR2 is SYDVKM. With 5 bases removed from V and 7 bases from J, the gap between germline ends came to 15 bases. The CDR3 has 15 residues. Here the CDR3 DNA reads TGTGCCAGCAGTCTGACAGGAGGCGGGAATTCACCCCTCCACTTT. Its translation: CASSLTGGGNSPLHF.

The chain couples TRBV5-1 to TRBJ2-7; D is uncertain. The CDR3 is made up of 14 amino acids. Germline CDR1 SGHRS, CDR2 YFSETQ. V lost 0 bases, J lost 2 bases, and 9 bases lay in between. CDR3 residues: CASSLVVQPYEQYF. The CDR3 DNA is TGCGCCAGCAGCTTGGTGGTACAGCCCTACGAGCAGTACTTC. The full variable domain, in which reference TRBV5-1 and TRBJ2-7 provide the parts outside the CDR3, is KAGVTQTPRYLIKTRGQQVTLSCSPISGHRSVSWYQQTPGQGLQFLFEYFSETQRNKGNFPGRFSGRQFSNSRSEMNVSTLELGDSALYLCASSLVVQPYEQYFGPGTRLTVT.

The rearrangement links TRBV30 to TRBJ1-1; TRBD1 matches 10 bases. Germline-derived CDR1 and CDR2 are GTSNPN and SVGIG (reference sequence). The CDR3 totals 15 residues. V was pared by 3 bases and J by 1 base, with 5 bases of the junction left unmatched. CDR3: CAWRRQGAPNTEAFF. In DNA, the CDR3 is TGTGCCTGGAGACGACAGGGGGCTCCGAACACTGAAGCTTTCTTT.

This sequence joins TRBV5-1 and TRBJ2-2; weak D call: TRBD2 (5 bases). Germline assignment: CDR1 SGHRS and CDR2 YFSETQ. The length of the CDR3 is 17 residues. Trimming removed 3 bases from V and 0 bases from J, with 15 bases in between. CDR3 in DNA: TGCGCCAGCAGCTGGCGGGTTCTTCAACCGAACACCGGGGAGCTGTTTTTT. Encoded protein: CASSWRVLQPNTGELFF.